This T cell receptor (beta chain) was found in a study of T cells after yellow fever vaccination (dated by TCRdb to between 2018 and 2021). Regarding the complete study: The SMART-Seq v4 Ultra Low Input RNA kit was used to prepare libraries from fractions with low cell numbers. Blood was drawn at multiple timepoints before and after primary and secondary immunization, with bulk PBMC replicates and cell subsets isolated. To follow T-cell clones before and after primary and booster YFV17D yellow fever vaccination, bulk TCR alpha and beta repertoires were sequenced over time. Two healthy male donors, one aged 18 to 29 and one aged 30 to 40 years, made up the cohort.

V lost 6 bases and J lost 4 bases, and the count of bases not matched to a germline gene is 11. Reading from cysteine to phenylalanine, the CDR3 counts 15 amino acids. Kept here is only the CDR3 DNA, which spans 45 bases and is read in frame from base 1. From a lookup of the germline V gene, CDR1 and CDR2 are MNHEY and SVGEGT. The paper as a whole reports these results and caveats: After the booster, most clones that had expanded after primary vaccination were detected again (around 96% of CD4 and around 88% of CD8), suggesting broad maintenance of memory. Because only a couple of donors were included in the study, the extent to which the findings can be generalized is limited. Compared with the primary T-cell response, the secondary T-cell response was weaker but faster, peaking on day 5 rather than day 15. A small fraction of clonotypes appeared in both the CD4 and CD8 compartments, likely as a result of convergent recombination. FACS-sorted repertoires could contain abundant contaminating clonotypes from the bulk population, so computational filtering was required.

The instrument was an Illumina NovaSeq 6000. TCR cDNA was synthesized by 5'RACE template switching, through which a universal primer site and unique molecular identifiers were introduced. Priming of cDNA synthesis was performed from both the TCR alpha and TCR beta constant segments. Two PCR steps were used to amplify libraries, with sample barcodes and sequencing adapters being added in the second step. Sequencing of libraries was done on Illumina HiSeq 2500 (2x100 bp) or NovaSeq (2x150 bp). Concerning the study's data processing: Demultiplexing of reads and collapsing into UMI consensus sequences were performed with MIGEC, and V(D)J alignment was carried out with MiXCR. Vaccine-responding clonotypes were defined with edgeR using replicate PBMC samples, requiring FDR below 0.01 and a log2 fold change above 5 up to day 15. Bulk clonotypes were assigned CD4 or CD8 identity according to which sequenced CD4 or CD8 repertoire held them at higher abundance. The raw public data were reprocessed by TCRdb itself: fastp quality trimming at Q25, MiXCR clonotype calling, in-frame beta chains only. Every CDR3 protein is listed once, alongside the most common genes and DNA of its rows. None of the V and J calls come from the authors' own analysis; TCRdb made them. This sample comprises 300,000 to 400,000 distinct CDR3 sequences, around 3.9% of them detected only once. Less than 25% of the sample rests with the top ten.

What this sample's treatment or condition label stands for: live attenuated yellow fever vaccine strain. At each blood-draw timepoint, two biological replicates of bulk PBMCs were collected. A standard Ficoll-Paque protocol was used to isolate PBMCs from peripheral blood. TriZol was used to extract RNA from bulk PBMCs, from CD4 and CD8 fractions, and from dextramer-positive and dextramer-negative fractions. This clonotype has only a few counts. Its antigen specificity is not known. One base away there is no much larger clone; base qualities are not given. This chain is built from TRBV6-2 or TRBV6-3 and TRBJ1-2; a stretch of 7 junction bases matches TRBD1. The clonotype was recovered from a young man who received the YFV17D yellow fever vaccine. The sample consisted of PBMCs, taken 5 days after the yellow fever booster vaccination. In nucleotide form, the sequence is TGTGCCAGCAGGCATAGGGGTGGGGACAGCTATGGCTACACCTTC. The resulting protein is CASRHRGGDSYGYTF.